This entry features one T cell receptor beta chain sequence. Trimming stripped 5 bases from V and 1 base from J, with 21 bases between. The length of the CDR3 is 17 residues. Germline loops: CDR1 SGHVS, CDR2 FQNEAQ. These data are taken from a study of cytomegalovirus exposure and HLA in healthy donors. PCR amplification relied on 60 Vbeta primers (plus 13 Jbeta primers). TCRdb's table, derived via immunoSEQ multiplex PCR, lists solely in-frame clones and lacks some. Altogether 95,000 to 130,000 clones are present, 55% to 75% being singletons, with the ten largest covering 8.5% to 9.5%. Sequenced material: PBMCs. The V gene is TRBV7-8, the J gene TRBJ2-7, with D possibly matching TRBD2 (5 bases). The clonotype comes from a woman between 40 and 55 years old in good health and CMV-seropositive. The CDR3 is CASSPAGVAEFSYEQYF. CDR3 bases: TGTGCCAGCAGCCCCGCCGGGGTGGCGGAGTTTTCCTACGAGCAGTACTTC.